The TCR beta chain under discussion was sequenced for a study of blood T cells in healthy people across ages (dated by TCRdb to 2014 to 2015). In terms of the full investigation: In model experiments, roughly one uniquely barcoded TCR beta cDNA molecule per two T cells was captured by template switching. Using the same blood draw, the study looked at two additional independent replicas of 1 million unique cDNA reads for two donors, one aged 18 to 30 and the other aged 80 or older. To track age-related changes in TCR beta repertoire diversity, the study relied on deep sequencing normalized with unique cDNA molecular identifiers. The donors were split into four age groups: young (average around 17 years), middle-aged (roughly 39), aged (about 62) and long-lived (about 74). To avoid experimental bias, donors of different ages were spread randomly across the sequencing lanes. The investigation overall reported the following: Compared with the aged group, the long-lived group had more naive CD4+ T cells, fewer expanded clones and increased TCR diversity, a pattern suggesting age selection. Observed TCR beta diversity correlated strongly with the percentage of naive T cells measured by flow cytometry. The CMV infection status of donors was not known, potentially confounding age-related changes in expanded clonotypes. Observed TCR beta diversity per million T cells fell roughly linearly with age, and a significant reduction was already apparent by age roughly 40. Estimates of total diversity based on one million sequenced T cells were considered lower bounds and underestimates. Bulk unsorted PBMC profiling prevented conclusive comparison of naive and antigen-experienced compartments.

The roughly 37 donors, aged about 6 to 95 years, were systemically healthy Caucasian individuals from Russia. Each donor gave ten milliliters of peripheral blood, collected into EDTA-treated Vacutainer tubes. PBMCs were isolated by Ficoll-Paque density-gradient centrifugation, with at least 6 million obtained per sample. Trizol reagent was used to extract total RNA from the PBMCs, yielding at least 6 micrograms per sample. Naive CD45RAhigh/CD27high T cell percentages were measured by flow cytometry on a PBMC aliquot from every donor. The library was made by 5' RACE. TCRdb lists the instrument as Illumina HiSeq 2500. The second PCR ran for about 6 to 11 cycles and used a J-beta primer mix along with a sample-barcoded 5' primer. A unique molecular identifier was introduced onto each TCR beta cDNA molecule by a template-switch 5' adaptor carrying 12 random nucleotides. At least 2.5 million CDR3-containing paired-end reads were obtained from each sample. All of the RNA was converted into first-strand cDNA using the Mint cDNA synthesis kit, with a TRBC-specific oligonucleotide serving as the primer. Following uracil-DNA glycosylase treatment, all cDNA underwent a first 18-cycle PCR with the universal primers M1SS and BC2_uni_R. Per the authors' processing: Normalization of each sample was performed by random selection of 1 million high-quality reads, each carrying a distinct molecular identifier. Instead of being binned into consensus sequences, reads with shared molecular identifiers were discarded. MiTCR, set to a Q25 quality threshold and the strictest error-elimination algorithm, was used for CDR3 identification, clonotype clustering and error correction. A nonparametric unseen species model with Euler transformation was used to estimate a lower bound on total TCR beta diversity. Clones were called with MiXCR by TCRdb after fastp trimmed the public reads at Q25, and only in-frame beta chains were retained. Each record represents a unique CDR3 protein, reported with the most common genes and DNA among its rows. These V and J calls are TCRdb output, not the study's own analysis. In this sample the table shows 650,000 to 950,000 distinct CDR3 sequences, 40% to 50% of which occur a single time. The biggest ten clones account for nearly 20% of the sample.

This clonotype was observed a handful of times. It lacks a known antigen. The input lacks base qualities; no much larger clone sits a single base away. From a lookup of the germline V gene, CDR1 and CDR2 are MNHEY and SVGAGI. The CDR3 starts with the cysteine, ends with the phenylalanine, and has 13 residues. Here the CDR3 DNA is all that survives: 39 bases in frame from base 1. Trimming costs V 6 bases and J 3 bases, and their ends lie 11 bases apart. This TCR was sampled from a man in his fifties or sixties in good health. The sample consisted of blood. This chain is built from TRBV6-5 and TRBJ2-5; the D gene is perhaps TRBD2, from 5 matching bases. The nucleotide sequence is TGTGCCAGCAGCAACGACTACGAAGAGACCCAGTACTTC. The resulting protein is CASSNDYEETQYF.